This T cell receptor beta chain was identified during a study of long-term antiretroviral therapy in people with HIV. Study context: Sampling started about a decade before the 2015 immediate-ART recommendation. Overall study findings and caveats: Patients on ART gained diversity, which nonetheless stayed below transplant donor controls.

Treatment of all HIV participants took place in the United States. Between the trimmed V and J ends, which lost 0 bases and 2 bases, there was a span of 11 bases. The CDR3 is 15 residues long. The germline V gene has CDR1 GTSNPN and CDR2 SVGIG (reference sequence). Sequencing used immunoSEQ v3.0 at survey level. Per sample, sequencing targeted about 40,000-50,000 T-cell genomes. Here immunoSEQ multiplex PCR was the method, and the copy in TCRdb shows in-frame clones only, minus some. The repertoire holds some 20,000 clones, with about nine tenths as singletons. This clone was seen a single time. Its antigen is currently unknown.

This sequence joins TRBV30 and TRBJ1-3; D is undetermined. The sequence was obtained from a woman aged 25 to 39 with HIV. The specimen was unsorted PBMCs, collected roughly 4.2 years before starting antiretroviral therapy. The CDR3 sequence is CAWSVGSLPGNTIYF. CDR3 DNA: TGTGCCTGGAGTGTGGGCAGCCTTCCTGGAAACACCATATATTTT. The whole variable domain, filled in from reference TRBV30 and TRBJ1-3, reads SQTIHQWPATLVQPVGSPLSLECTVEGTSNPNLYWYRQAAGRGLQLLFYSVGIGQISSEVPQNLSASRPQDRQFILSSKKLLLSDSGFYLCAWSVGSLPGNTIYFGEGSWLTVV.